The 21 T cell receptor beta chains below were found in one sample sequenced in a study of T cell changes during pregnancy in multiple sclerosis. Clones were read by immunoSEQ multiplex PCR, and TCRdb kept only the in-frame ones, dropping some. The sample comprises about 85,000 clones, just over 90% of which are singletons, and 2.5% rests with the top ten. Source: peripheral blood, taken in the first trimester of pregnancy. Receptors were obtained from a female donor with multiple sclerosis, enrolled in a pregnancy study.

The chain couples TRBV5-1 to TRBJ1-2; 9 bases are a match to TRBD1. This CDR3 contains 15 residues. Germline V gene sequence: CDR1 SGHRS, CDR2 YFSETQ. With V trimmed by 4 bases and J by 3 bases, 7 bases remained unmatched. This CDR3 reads CASSIGTGFDYGYTF. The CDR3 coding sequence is TGCGCCAGCAGCATCGGGACAGGGTTTGACTATGGCTACACCTTC.

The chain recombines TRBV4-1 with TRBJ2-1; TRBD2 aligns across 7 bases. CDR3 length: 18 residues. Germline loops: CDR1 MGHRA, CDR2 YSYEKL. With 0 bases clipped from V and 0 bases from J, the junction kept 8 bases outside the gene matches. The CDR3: CASSQDYGAGNSYNEQFF. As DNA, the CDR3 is TGCGCCAGCAGCCAAGATTACGGAGCGGGGAACTCCTACAATGAGCAGTTCTTC.

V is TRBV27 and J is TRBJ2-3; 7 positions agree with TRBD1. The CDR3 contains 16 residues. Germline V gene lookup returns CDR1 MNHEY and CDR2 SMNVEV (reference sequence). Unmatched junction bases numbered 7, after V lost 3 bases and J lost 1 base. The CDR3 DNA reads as TGTGCCAGCAGTTTCTACAACAGGGGTGGCACAGATACGCAGTATTTT. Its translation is CASSFYNRGGTDTQYF.

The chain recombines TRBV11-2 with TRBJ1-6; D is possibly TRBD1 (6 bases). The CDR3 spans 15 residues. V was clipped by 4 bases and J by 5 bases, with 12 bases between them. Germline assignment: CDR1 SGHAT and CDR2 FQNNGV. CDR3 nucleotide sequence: TGTGCCAGCAGCTCAGGACAGACGAATAATTCACCCCTCCACTTT. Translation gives CASSSGQTNNSPLHF.

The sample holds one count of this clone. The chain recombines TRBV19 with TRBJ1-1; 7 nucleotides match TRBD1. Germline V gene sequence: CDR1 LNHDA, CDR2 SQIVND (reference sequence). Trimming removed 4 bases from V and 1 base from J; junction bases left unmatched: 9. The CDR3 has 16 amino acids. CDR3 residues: CASSKGPTGPNTEAFF. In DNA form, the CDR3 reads TGTGCCAGTAGTAAGGGCCCGACAGGGCCGAACACTGAAGCTTTCTTT. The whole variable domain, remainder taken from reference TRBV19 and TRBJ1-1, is DGGITQSPKYLFRKEGQNVTLSCEQNLNHDAMYWYRQDPGQGLRLIYYSQIVNDFQKGDIAEGYSVSREKKESFPLTVTSAQKNPTAFYLCASSKGPTGPNTEAFFGQGTRLTVV.

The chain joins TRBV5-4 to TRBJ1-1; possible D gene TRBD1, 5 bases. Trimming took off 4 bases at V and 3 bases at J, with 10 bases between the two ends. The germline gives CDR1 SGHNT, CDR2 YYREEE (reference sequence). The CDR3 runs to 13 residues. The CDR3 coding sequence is TGTGCCAGCAGCCTAGACAGCGACACTGAAGCTTTCTTT. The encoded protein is CASSLDSDTEAFF.

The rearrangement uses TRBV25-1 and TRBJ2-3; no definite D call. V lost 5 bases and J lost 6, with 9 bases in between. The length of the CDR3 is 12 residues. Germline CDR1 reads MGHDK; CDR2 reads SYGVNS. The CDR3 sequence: CASSTTWDTQYF. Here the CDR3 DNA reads TGTGCCAGCAGTACCACTTGGGATACGCAGTATTTT.

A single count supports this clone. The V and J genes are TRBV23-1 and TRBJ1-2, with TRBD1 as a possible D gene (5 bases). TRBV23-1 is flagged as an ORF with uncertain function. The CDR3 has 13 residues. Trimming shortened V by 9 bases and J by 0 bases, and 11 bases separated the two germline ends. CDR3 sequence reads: CARGGVANYGYTF. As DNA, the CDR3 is TGCGCCAGGGGGGGGGTTGCTAACTATGGCTACACCTTC.

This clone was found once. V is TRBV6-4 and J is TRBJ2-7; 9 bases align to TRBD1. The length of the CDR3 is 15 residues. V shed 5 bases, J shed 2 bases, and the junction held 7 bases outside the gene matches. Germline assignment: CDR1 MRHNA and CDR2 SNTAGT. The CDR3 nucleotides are TGTGCCAGCAGTCCCGGACAGGGGTTCCCCTACGAGCAGTACTTC. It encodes CASSPGQGFPYEQYF.

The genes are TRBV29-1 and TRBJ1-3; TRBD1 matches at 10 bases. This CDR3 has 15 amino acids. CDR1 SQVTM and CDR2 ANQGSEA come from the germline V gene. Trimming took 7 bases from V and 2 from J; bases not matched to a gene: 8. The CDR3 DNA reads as TGCAGCGCCACCGGGACAGGGGCGACTGGAAACACCATATATTTT. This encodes CSATGTGATGNTIYF.

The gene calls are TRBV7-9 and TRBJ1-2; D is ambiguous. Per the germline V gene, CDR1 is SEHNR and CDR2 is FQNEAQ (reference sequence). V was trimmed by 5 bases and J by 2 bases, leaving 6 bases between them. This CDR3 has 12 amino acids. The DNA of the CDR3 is TGTGCCAGCAGCCAGATGAACTATGGCTACACCTTC. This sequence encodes CASSQMNYGYTF.

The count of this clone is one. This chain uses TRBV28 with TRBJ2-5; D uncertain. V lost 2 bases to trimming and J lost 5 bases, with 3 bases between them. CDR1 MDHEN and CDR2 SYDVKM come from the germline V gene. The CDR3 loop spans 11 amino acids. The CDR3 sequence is CASSLLETQYF. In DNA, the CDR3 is TGTGCCAGCAGTTTACTGGAGACCCAGTACTTC.

As DNA, the CDR3 is TGCGCCAGCAGCTTGGGGGACAGGGATGGCAATCAGCCCCAGCATTTT. Its protein product is CASSLGDRDGNQPQHF. V gene TRBV5-1 combines with J gene TRBJ1-5; 9 bases are a match to TRBD1. J gave up 2 bases and V 0 bases, and 3 bases lay outside the gene matches. The CDR3 consists of 16 residues. Germline V gives CDR1 SGHRS, CDR2 YFSETQ.

CDR3 in amino acids: CASRVLGGHTGELFF. CDR3 nucleotides: TGCGCCAGCAGAGTCCTGGGAGGACACACCGGGGAGCTGTTTTTT. The rearrangement links TRBV5-1 to TRBJ2-2; TRBD2 is a possible D gene (6 bases). V lost 5 bases and J lost 3, with 14 bases in between. CDR1 SGHRS and CDR2 YFSETQ come from the germline V gene. This CDR3 spans 15 amino acids.

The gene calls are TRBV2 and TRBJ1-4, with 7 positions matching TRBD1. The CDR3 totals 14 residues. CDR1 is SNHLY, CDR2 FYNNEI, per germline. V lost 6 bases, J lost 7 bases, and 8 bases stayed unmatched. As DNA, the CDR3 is TGTGCCAGCAGATTTGGGACAGAGACTGAAAAACTGTTTTTT. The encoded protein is CASRFGTETEKLFF. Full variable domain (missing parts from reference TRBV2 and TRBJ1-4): EPEVTQTPSHQVTQMGQEVILRCVPISNHLYFYWYRQILGQKVEFLVSFYNNEISEKSEIFDDQFSVERPDGSNFTLKIRSTKLEDSAMYFCASRFGTETEKLFFGSGTQLSVL.

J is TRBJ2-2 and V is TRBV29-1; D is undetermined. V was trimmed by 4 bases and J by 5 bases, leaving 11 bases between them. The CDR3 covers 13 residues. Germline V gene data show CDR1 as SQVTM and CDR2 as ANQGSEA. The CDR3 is CSVVGRSTGELFF. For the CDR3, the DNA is TGCAGCGTTGTTGGGCGAAGTACCGGGGAGCTGTTTTTT.

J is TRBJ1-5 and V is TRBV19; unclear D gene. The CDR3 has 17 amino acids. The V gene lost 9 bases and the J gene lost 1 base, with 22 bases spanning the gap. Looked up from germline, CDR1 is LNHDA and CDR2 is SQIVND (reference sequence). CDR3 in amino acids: CARRTGGTEVSNQPQHF. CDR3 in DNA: TGTGCCAGAAGAACTGGTGGCACAGAAGTAAGCAATCAGCCCCAGCATTTT.

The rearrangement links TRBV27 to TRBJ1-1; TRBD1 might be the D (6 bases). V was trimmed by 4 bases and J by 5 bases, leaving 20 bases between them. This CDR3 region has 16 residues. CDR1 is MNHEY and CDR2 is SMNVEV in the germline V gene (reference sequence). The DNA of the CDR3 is TGTGCCAGCAGTTATCTCAGGGGAATGATGATAACTGAAGCTTTCTTT. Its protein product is CASSYLRGMMITEAFF.

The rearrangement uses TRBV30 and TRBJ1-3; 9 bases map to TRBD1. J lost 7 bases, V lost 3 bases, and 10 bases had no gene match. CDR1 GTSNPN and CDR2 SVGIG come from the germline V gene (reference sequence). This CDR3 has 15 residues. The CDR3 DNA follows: TGTGCCTGGAGCTACAGGGGGCAAATGTCGAACACCATATATTTT. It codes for CAWSYRGQMSNTIYF.

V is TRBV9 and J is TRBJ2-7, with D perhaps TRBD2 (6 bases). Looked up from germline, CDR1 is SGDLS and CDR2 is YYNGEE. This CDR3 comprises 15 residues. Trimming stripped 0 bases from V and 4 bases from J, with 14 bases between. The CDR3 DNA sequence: TGTGCCAGCAGCGTAGCTTCGGGACTTAGTTACGAGCAGTACTTC. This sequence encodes CASSVASGLSYEQYF.

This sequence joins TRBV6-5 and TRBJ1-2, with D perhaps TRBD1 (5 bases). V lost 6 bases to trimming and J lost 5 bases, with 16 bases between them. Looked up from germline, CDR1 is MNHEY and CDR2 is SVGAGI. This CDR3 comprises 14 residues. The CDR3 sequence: CASSPYLRDYGYTF. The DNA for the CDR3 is TGTGCCAGCAGCCCCTATCTCAGGGATTATGGCTACACCTTC.